The clone carrying this T cell receptor (beta chain) turned up a few times. The data were taken from a study of early T cells in non-severe SARS-CoV-2 infection. Germline V gene lookup returns CDR1 LGHDT and CDR2 YNNKEL (reference sequence). This CDR3 is built from 13 residues. Trimming at V came to 3 bases and at J to 4 bases, leaving 3 bases not matched to a gene. Unique molecular identifiers were added to individual cDNA molecules. MiXCR, applied by TCRdb to the 5' RACE reads, yields one record per CDR3 protein. The repertoire holds tens of thousands of distinct CDR3 sequences, approximately 8.7% seen once, with roughly 12% in the top ten.

Material: whole blood, obtained at baseline. The V and J genes are TRBV3-1 and TRBJ2-7; 7 bases are a match to TRBD1. This clonotype was sampled from an adult who was a healthcare worker with PCR-confirmed SARS-CoV-2 infection or an uninfected control (not recorded which). CDR3 sequence: CASSHRQGYEQYF. The CDR3 coding sequence is TGTGCCAGCAGCCATAGACAGGGTTACGAGCAGTACTTC.